These T cell receptor beta chains were read from a single sample in a study of shared clonotypes between healthy human individuals. Assay: immunoSEQ multiplex PCR; the TCRdb copy retains only in-frame clones and omits some. The profile shows around 1,100,000 clones, approximately 80% of them singletons. The specimen was memory CD4+ T cells from PBMCs. Source of these receptors: a young man in good health. Some clones in this sample may be carry-over from other donors' samples. CDR3s include the opening cysteine and the closing phenylalanine or tryptophan. Each record gives: J gene, clone size, V gene, D gene, CDR3 DNA, CDR3 protein. The D gene is left open where the match is weak. Size tells how often a clone was seen (once, few, many) or the class of an expanded clone, and some rows leave it out.

>TRBJ2-1|.|TRBV7-3|.
TGTGCCAGCAGCCGTCTAGGAGACTACAATGAGCAGTTCTTC
CASSRLGDYNEQFF
>TRBJ2-1|.|TRBV4-2|TRBD2
TGTGCCAGCAGCCAGGCAGCCGGGACTAGCGGGGGGTACAATGAGCAGTTCTTC
CASSQAAGTSGGYNEQFF
>TRBJ2-3|.|TRBV5-1|TRBD2
TGCGCCAGCAGCCTCGGGACTAGCGGGGACACAGATACGCAGTATTTT
CASSLGTSGDTDTQYF
>TRBJ2-5|few|TRBV7-2|TRBD2
TGTGCCAGCAGTTTTAGCGGGGGCCAAGAGACCCAGTACTTC
CASSFSGGQETQYF
>TRBJ2-1|.|TRBV6-5|TRBD2
TGTGCCAGCAGCCGGACTAGATCCGGTGAGCAGTTCTTC
CASSRTRSGEQFF
>TRBJ1-1|.|TRBV11-2|TRBD1
TGTGCCAGCAGCTTATACAGGGGGGCCACTGAAGCTTTCTTT
CASSLYRGATEAFF
>TRBJ2-7|.|TRBV6-6|TRBD2
TGTGCCAGCAGTTACACCCAGCGGGAGGGGTCCTACGAGCAGTACTTC
CASSYTQREGSYEQYF
>TRBJ2-7|.|TRBV28|TRBD1
TGTGCCAGCACCCCCGGGTCGGGGGACAGGACCTACGAGCAGTACTTC
CASTPGSGDRTYEQYF
>TRBJ2-1|.|TRBV5-1|TRBD2
TGCGCCCGACCTAGGGAGGGGAGGAATGAGCAGTTCTTC
CARPREGRNEQFF
>TRBJ2-7|.|TRBV5-4|TRBD2
TGTGCCAGCAGCCCACATTCCGGGACTAGTAAAAGGTACGAGCAGTACTTC
CASSPHSGTSKRYEQYF
>TRBJ2-7|.|TRBV11-3|.
TGTGCCAGCAGCGTCGGGCTAAGCTCCTACGAGCAGTACTTC
CASSVGLSSYEQYF
>TRBJ1-1|.|TRBV28|.
TGTGCCAGCAGTCCAAGGCCAGCTGAAGCTTTCTTT
CASSPRPAEAFF
>TRBJ2-1|.|TRBV11-2|.
TGTGCCAGCAGCTCCTCTACAGGACCCCCGTCGCAGTTCTTC
CASSSSTGPPSQFF
>TRBJ2-7|.|TRBV5-5|TRBD1
TGTGCCAGCAGCCCAGCGCCGGGACAGGGTTACGAGCAGTACTTC
CASSPAPGQGYEQYF
>TRBJ1-1|.|TRBV5-1|TRBD1
TGCGCCAGCAGCTTACAGGGGGCTAAACCTGAAGCTTTCTTT
CASSLQGAKPEAFF
>TRBJ2-7|.|TRBV19|TRBD1
TGTGCCAGTAGTAAACCGGGACAGGGCTTCTACGAGCAGTACTTC
CASSKPGQGFYEQYF
>TRBJ2-7|.|TRBV28|TRBD2
TGTGCCAGCAGTTCTAGCGGTTTCTACGAGCAGTACTTC
CASSSSGFYEQYF
>TRBJ2-3|.|TRBV11-1|TRBD2
TGTGCCAGCAGCTCAGCGGGGAGTCGCACAGATACGCAGTATTTT
CASSSAGSRTDTQYF
>TRBJ2-3|once|TRBV7-8|TRBD2
TGTGCCAGCAGCTTAAGGCTTAGCGGGAGTACCGATACGCAGTATTTT
CASSLRLSGSTDTQYF
>TRBJ2-1|.|TRBV19|TRBD2
TGTGCCAGTAGGAACCTAGGACTAGTAGGGCACAATGAGCAGTTCTTC
CASRNLGLVGHNEQFF
>TRBJ2-3|once|TRBV5-1|.
TGCGCCAGCAGCCTGTGGGGGGAAACAGATACGCAGTATTTT
CASSLWGETDTQYF
>TRBJ2-1|.|TRBV29-1|TRBD2
TGCAGCGTTTTTTCGTCCGTTGGCGGGAGGGGTGAGCAGTTCTTC
CSVFSSVGGRGEQFF
>TRBJ2-1|.|TRBV5-1|TRBD1
TGCGCCAGCACCCCACAGGGGGGCTCCTACAATGAGCAGTTCTTC
CASTPQGGSYNEQFF
>TRBJ1-3|.|TRBV25-1|.
TGTGCCAGCAGTGAATGGCCCCAGGTGGGGAGTGAGGAAAACACCATATATTTT
CASSEWPQVGSEENTIYF
>TRBJ2-1|.|TRBV29-1|.
TGCAGCGTTGCCCTTGGGGGTGCTTACAATGAGCAGTTCTTC
CSVALGGAYNEQFF
>TRBJ1-5|.|TRBV11-3|.
TGTGCCAGCAGCTTAGTGGGGGAGTATAGCAATCAGCCCCAGCATTTT
CASSLVGEYSNQPQHF
>TRBJ2-7|.|TRBV29-1|.
TGCAGCGTCGGCCAGGTCTACGAGCAGTACTTC
CSVGQVYEQYF
>TRBJ1-5|.|TRBV2|.
TGTGCCAGCAGTGAAATCACAGTACCCCAGCCCCAGCATTTT
CASSEITVPQPQHF
>TRBJ2-7|.|TRBV6-1|TRBD1
TGTGCCAGCAGTGAAAGGCTAAGACAGGGGGGGATACCTAACGAGCAGTACTTC
CASSERLRQGGIPNEQYF
>TRBJ2-3|.|TRBV11-3|TRBD1
TGTGCCAGCAGCCCGCGACAGGGCAGTGATACGCAGTATTTT
CASSPRQGSDTQYF
>TRBJ2-2|.|TRBV5-1|.
TGCGCCAGCAGCGCACAGGGAAGGGGGAACACCGGGGAGCTGTTTTTT
CASSAQGRGNTGELFF
>TRBJ2-7|.|TRBV5-1|.
TGCGCCAGCAGCTTAGGACCCCGAGGCTCCTACGAGCAGTACTTC
CASSLGPRGSYEQYF
>TRBJ1-1|.|TRBV5-1|.
TGCGCCAGCAGCTTGGTTGGGGGTGGGGACACTGAAGCTTTCTTT
CASSLVGGGDTEAFF
>TRBJ2-7|once|TRBV20-1|.
TGCAGTGCAAGTCTAGCCTACGAGCAGTACTTC
CSASLAYEQYF
>TRBJ1-1|.|TRBV6-5|.
TGTGCCAGCAGTAACCGGGAAAAGAACACTGAAGCTTTCTTT
CASSNREKNTEAFF
>TRBJ1-5|few|TRBV7-9|.
TGTGCCAGCAGCTTTAGCAATCAGCCCCAGCATTTT
CASSFSNQPQHF
>TRBJ2-7|few|TRBV2|.
TGTGCCACCAGGTCGGGGCCACGGAACTACGAGCAGTACTTC
CATRSGPRNYEQYF
>TRBJ1-3|.|TRBV5-1|.
TGCGCCAGCAGCTCAGACCCATTGGGGGGAAACACCATATATTTT
CASSSDPLGGNTIYF
>TRBJ1-2|.|TRBV28|.
TGTGCCACCGCAGAGTCGATCTATGGCTACACCTTC
CATAESIYGYTF
>TRBJ2-7|.|TRBV5-1|TRBD2
TGCGCCAGCAGCTTGGATGCGGGAGGGAGGTACGAGCAGTACTTC
CASSLDAGGRYEQYF
>TRBJ2-3|.|TRBV14|TRBD2
TGTGCCAGCAGCCAAGGACTAGCGCGAGAAGCAGATACGCAGTATTTT
CASSQGLAREADTQYF